The 18 T cell receptor beta chains in this list originate from one sample, sequenced in a study of blood T cell repertoires in COVID-19. The method was immunoSEQ multiplex PCR; TCRdb's version includes in-frame clones alone and lacks a portion of them. The sample has a few hundred thousand clones, about four fifths seen once. The source material was PBMCs or T cells enriched from blood (not recorded which). The receptors were sampled from a man in his fifties who had recovered from COVID-19.

V usage is TRBV2 and J usage is TRBJ2-3; D is possibly TRBD1 (6 bases). This CDR3 comprises 12 residues. Germline CDR1 and CDR2: SNHLY and FYNNEI. V lost 11 bases to trimming and J lost 6 bases, with 15 bases between them. The CDR3 coding sequence is TGTGCCGCTCGGACAGACGCGGATACGCAGTATTTT. Translated, it gives CAARTDADTQYF.

The gene calls are TRBV12-3 or TRBV12-4 and TRBJ1-2, with 10 bases aligning to TRBD1. V shed 6 bases and J 6 bases; nucleotides not matched to a gene: 4. CDR3 length equals 13 residues. CDR3 region: CASSWGTGDGYTF. CDR3 sequence (DNA): TGTGCCAGCAGCTGGGGGACAGGGGATGGCTACACCTTC.

The chain links TRBV10-3 to TRBJ1-6, with 10 bases identical to TRBD1. Germline CDR1 and CDR2: ENHRY and SYGVKD. The CDR3 runs 17 residues. Trimming cost V 4 bases and J 6 bases; bases outside gene matches: 9. CDR3 coding DNA: TGTGCCATCAGTGGCGAGACAGGGGGCGAGGTTAATTCACCCCTCCACTTT. Protein sequence: CAISGETGGEVNSPLHF.

V gene TRBV24-1 combines with J gene TRBJ2-1; D is perhaps TRBD1 (6 bases). Per the germline V gene, CDR1 is KGHDR and CDR2 is SFDVKD. This CDR3 is 15 amino acids long. Trimming took 9 bases from V and 7 from J, leaving 21 bases between them. Written as DNA, the CDR3 is TGTGCCACCCTAGGCCGTGACAGGTCCGCGAATGAGCAGTTCTTC. Its protein product is CATLGRDRSANEQFF.

The chain uses TRBV10-3 and TRBJ1-1, with D perhaps TRBD1 (6 bases). Trimming stripped 6 bases from V and 1 base from J, with 6 bases between. Germline loops: CDR1 ENHRY, CDR2 SYGVKD. This CDR3 contains 12 residues. CDR3 nucleotide sequence: TGTGCCATCAGGGGGGCGAACACTGAAGCTTTCTTT. Protein: CAIRGANTEAFF.

The chain carries TRBV9 and TRBJ2-1, with D possibly TRBD2 on 6 matching bases. This CDR3 is 15 amino acids long. V dropped 1 base and J dropped 4 bases, with 12 bases sitting between them. Germline V gene lookup returns CDR1 SGDLS and CDR2 YYNGEE. The CDR3 DNA sequence: TGTGCCAGCAGCGTACAAACGGGACTTTACAATGAGCAGTTCTTC. Its protein is CASSVQTGLYNEQFF.

V usage is TRBV10-3 and J usage is TRBJ1-2; D possibly corresponds to TRBD1 (5 bases). Germline V gene data show CDR1 as ENHRY and CDR2 as SYGVKD. The V end was cut by 6 bases, the J end by 8 bases, with 16 bases between. The CDR3 is 13 residues long. For the CDR3, the DNA is TGTGCCATCAGCCTCAGGGAGGGTACGGGCTACACCTTC. It encodes CAISLREGTGYTF.

The gene calls are TRBV7-2 and TRBJ2-3; D perhaps matches TRBD2 (6 bases). The CDR3 runs to 16 residues. CDR1 and CDR2 from the germline V gene are SGHTA and FQGNSA. The V end lost 4 bases, the J end lost 5 bases, and 19 bases lay between the germline ends. CDR3 in DNA: TGTGCCAGCAGCTCGTCCGAGCGGGTGCGCGGAGATACGCAGTATTTT. Amino acids: CASSSSERVRGDTQYF.

This chain uses TRBV4-2 with TRBJ2-3; TRBD2 aligns across 8 bases. Germline V gene data show CDR1 as LGHNA and CDR2 as YNFKEQ. After removal of 5 bases from V and 5 bases from J, the junction contained 9 bases not matched to a gene. The length of the CDR3 is 15 residues. The CDR3 sequence: CASSDGRDREDTQYF. Written as DNA, the CDR3 is TGTGCCAGCAGCGACGGGAGGGATAGGGAAGATACGCAGTATTTT.

This clone was recorded once. The chain uses TRBV30 and TRBJ1-2, with TRBD1 matching 11 bases. In germline, CDR1 is GTSNPN, CDR2 SVGIG (reference sequence). The length of the CDR3 is 15 residues. V shed 2 bases, J shed 4 bases, and the junction held 6 bases outside the gene matches. Written as DNA, the CDR3 is TGTGCCTGGAGTAGGCAGGGGACAGGGGGCTATGGCTACACCTTC. Translated, it gives CAWSRQGTGGYGYTF.

Of note for this clone: The identical CDR3 is also encoded by other nucleotide sequences in the sample. CDR3 coding DNA: TGTGCCTGGTCCCGGACTGAAGCTTTCTTT. Its protein product is CAWSRTEAFF. The chain has TRBV30 and TRBJ1-1; the D is unclear. From germline, CDR1 is GTSNPN and CDR2 SVGIG (reference sequence). Trimming left V 5 bases short and J 5 bases short, with 6 bases between. This CDR3 contains 10 residues.

The count of this clone is one. This chain joins TRBV10-3 and TRBJ1-5, with a possible D match to TRBD1 (5 bases). V dropped 6 bases and J dropped 5 bases, with 14 bases sitting between them. The germline CDR1 and CDR2 sequences are ENHRY and SYGVKD. The CDR3 is 14 residues long. The CDR3 nucleotides are TGTGCCATCAGAGAGGCGGGGGGGGATCAGCCCCAGCATTTT. Translation gives CAIREAGGDQPQHF.

CDR3 sequence reads: CASSWGGSWNEQFF. The CDR3 DNA reads as TGTGCCAGCAGTTGGGGCGGGAGCTGGAATGAGCAGTTCTTC. The chain combines TRBV28 with TRBJ2-1, with 7 bases matching TRBD2. The CDR3 has 14 amino acids. Germline V CDR1 and CDR2: MDHEN, SYDVKM. The trim removed 4 bases at V and 7 bases at J, leaving 7 bases unmatched.

This clone appeared many times. V is TRBV2 and J is TRBJ1-5, with 7 bases identical to TRBD1. Trimming removed 1 base from V and 1 base from J; junction bases left unmatched: 1. CDR1 and CDR2 (germline): SNHLY, FYNNEI. The CDR3 is made up of 15 amino acids. DNA of the CDR3: TGTGCCAGCAGTGAAGACAGGGGAAGCAATCAGCCCCAGCATTTT. This translates into CASSEDRGSNQPQHF.

J is TRBJ2-1 and V is TRBV5-1, with 10 bases lining up with TRBD2. The germline gives CDR1 SGHRS, CDR2 YFSETQ. CDR3 length equals 15 residues. J was trimmed by 9 bases and V by 3 bases; bases with no gene match: 9. The CDR3 protein is CASSSGTSAHSEQFF. In DNA, the CDR3 is TGCGCCAGCAGCTCGGGGACTAGCGCCCACAGTGAGCAGTTCTTC. Combining the CDR3 with reference TRBV5-1 and TRBJ2-1 gives the whole variable domain KAGVTQTPRYLIKTRGQQVTLSCSPISGHRSVSWYQQTPGQGLQFLFEYFSETQRNKGNFPGRFSGRQFSNSRSEMNVSTLELGDSALYLCASSSGTSAHSEQFFGPGTRLTVL.

This chain joins TRBV7-9 and TRBJ1-5, with 9 bases identical to TRBD1. The CDR3 length is 16 residues. V lost 1 base, J lost 8 bases, and 9 bases stayed unmatched. The germline V gene encodes CDR1 SEHNR and CDR2 FQNEAQ (reference sequence). This chain's CDR3 is CASSLGWDRAPKPQHF. The CDR3 coding sequence is TGTGCCAGCAGCTTAGGCTGGGACAGGGCTCCGAAGCCCCAGCATTTT.

CDR3 in DNA: TGTGCCAGTAGTCCTCGACAGGGTACCCAGACCCAGTACTTC. It yields the protein CASSPRQGTQTQYF. V and J are TRBV19 and TRBJ2-5; TRBD1 aligns across 7 bases. Germline values: CDR1 LNHDA, CDR2 SQIVND (reference sequence). V lost 5 bases to trimming and J lost 6 bases; unmatched junction nucleotides: 9. The CDR3 is 14 residues long. Full variable domain (rest looked up from reference TRBV19 and TRBJ2-5): DGGITQSPKYLFRKEGQNVTLSCEQNLNHDAMYWYRQDPGQGLRLIYYSQIVNDFQKGDIAEGYSVSREKKESFPLTVTSAQKNPTAFYLCASSPRQGTQTQYFGPGTRLLVL.

This clone was found many times. The CDR3 protein is CASRTGTSTNNEQFF. The CDR3 bases are TGTGCCAGCAGGACCGGGACTAGCACGAACAATGAGCAGTTCTTC. The V gene is TRBV7-3, the J gene TRBJ2-1, with TRBD2 identical over 9 bases. This CDR3 region has 15 residues. Germline CDR1 reads SGHTA; CDR2 reads FQGTGA. The V and J ends lost 6 bases and 5 bases, in that order; junction bases with no gene match: 8.